These 15 T cell receptor beta chains originate from one sample sequenced in a study of Graves' ophthalmopathy and Graves' hyperthyroidism. For repertoire sequencing, the TCR beta CDR3 regions were amplified from RNA transcripts. RT-PCR was first run with HTBI primers, then multiplex PCR in a second round. TCRdb re-called the multiplex PCR reads through MiXCR, storing one row per CDR3 protein. This sample has 900,000 to 1,200,000 distinct CDR3 sequences, with about 36% found just once. Source material: peripheral blood or thyroid tissue (not recorded which). Source of these receptors: an adult man with Graves' hyperthyroidism.

On this clonotype: This may be a read error, as it is one base from a much larger clone. The CDR3 sequence is CSARGGAPGGLFF. DNA for the CDR3: TGCAGCGCCAGAGGGGGAGCGCCCGGGGGGCTGTTTTTT. V and J are TRBV29-1 and TRBJ2-2; D possibly matches TRBD1 or TRBD2 (6 bases each). This CDR3 comprises 13 residues. Germline V gene lookup returns CDR1 SQVTM and CDR2 ANQGSEA.

This clonotype was recorded once. The J gene is TRBJ1-2, the V gene TRBV29-1; the D gene is possibly TRBD1 (5 bases). Deletions cut 5 bases from V and 8 bases from J, with 21 bases between. This CDR3 is built from 14 residues. Germline V gives CDR1 SQVTM, CDR2 ANQGSEA. CDR3 amino acids: CSVYYDKGTYGYTF. DNA of the CDR3: TGCAGCGTTTATTATGACAAGGGGACCTACGGCTACACCTTC.

The chain uses TRBV13 and TRBJ2-7; 8 bases are shared with TRBD1. CDR3 length: 14 amino acids. Germline CDR1 PRHDT, CDR2 FYEKMQ (reference sequence). V was pared by 4 bases and J by 5 bases, with 7 bases of the junction left unmatched. The DNA of the CDR3 is TGTGCCAGCAGCTCACGGGACAGGTATAACGAGCAGTACTTC. Translated, it gives CASSSRDRYNEQYF.

There are a few counts of this clonotype. The CDR3 sequence is CASSLARVASGKEETQYF. The CDR3 nucleotides are TGCGCCAGCAGCTTGGCCCGGGTGGCTAGCGGGAAAGAAGAGACCCAGTACTTC. The chain has TRBV5-1 and TRBJ2-5, with 9 bases fitting TRBD2. The CDR3 sequence is 18 residues long. J was trimmed by 3 bases and V by 0 bases; bases with no gene match: 12. In germline, CDR1 is SGHRS, CDR2 YFSETQ.

This clonotype has more than one count but fewer than ten. One end of the junction does not line up with germline, which may come from a read error. V usage is TRBV6-5 and J usage is TRBJ2-2, with D possibly TRBD2 on 5 matching bases. The CDR3 extends over 12 amino acids. CDR1 MNHEY and CDR2 SVGAGI come from the germline V gene. The CDR3 region is CASRRVTGELSF. CDR3 in DNA: TGTGCCAGCAGACGCGTAACCGGGGAGCTGTCTTTT.

V usage is TRBV12-5 and J usage is TRBJ1-2; 9 nucleotides line up with TRBD1. The CDR3 extends over 13 amino acids. CDR1 LGHNT and CDR2 FRNRAP come from the germline V gene. Here the CDR3 DNA reads TGTGCCAGCAGTAAAACAGGGGGCTCTGGAAACACCTTC. It is translated as CASSKTGGSGNTF.

Ten or more counts support this clonotype. The chain carries TRBV5-1 and TRBJ2-7, with TRBD1 as a possible D gene (6 bases). Per the germline V gene, CDR1 is SGHRS and CDR2 is YFSETQ. The germline V and J ends were trimmed by 8 bases and 3 bases, with 15 bases remaining between them. This CDR3 contains 13 residues. CDR3 in DNA: TGCGCCAGATTCAGGGGATCGGACTACGAGCAGTACTTC. It yields the protein CARFRGSDYEQYF.

This clonotype was counted many times. The chain uses TRBV7-9 and TRBJ2-5; D might be TRBD2 (6 bases). The CDR3 covers 14 residues. V dropped 5 bases and J dropped 5 bases, with 15 bases sitting between them. CDR1 SEHNR and CDR2 FQNEAQ come from the germline V gene (reference sequence). The CDR3 DNA follows: TGTGCCAGCAGCCATGCCGGGGGTGTTGAGACCCAGTACTTC. Translating gives CASSHAGGVETQYF. Filled out from reference TRBV7-9 and TRBJ2-5, the complete variable domain reads DTGVSQNPRHKITKRGQNVTFRCDPISEHNRLYWYRQTLGQGPEFLTYFQNEAQLEKSRLLSDRFSAERPKGSFSTLEIQRTEQGDSAMYLCASSHAGGVETQYFGPGTRLLVL.

This clonotype was detected ten times or more. V and J are TRBV29-1 and TRBJ1-1, with D possibly TRBD1 on 5 matching bases. V was trimmed by 5 bases and J by 1 base, leaving 8 bases between them. The CDR3 is 12 amino acids. Germline CDR1 and CDR2: SQVTM and ANQGSEA. This CDR3 is CSVQGANTEAFF. CDR3 in DNA: TGCAGCGTTCAGGGAGCGAACACTGAAGCTTTCTTT.

This chain links TRBV9 with TRBJ1-1; D is unclear. This CDR3 has 15 amino acids. Germline V gene data show CDR1 as SGDLS and CDR2 as YYNGEE. Trimming cost V 0 bases and J 1 base, with 10 bases left between them. DNA of the CDR3: TGTGCCAGCAGCGTAGGTCGGGGAAAGAACACTGAAGCTTTCTTT. The encoded protein is CASSVGRGKNTEAFF.

This chain joins TRBV25-1 and TRBJ2-7, with D possibly being TRBD2 (6 bases). The J call may be mistaken, given a closer DNA end match to TRBJ2-1. The CDR3 has 15 amino acids. Germline CDR1 and CDR2: MGHDK and SYGVNS. The DNA of the CDR3 is TGTGCCAGCAGCTCGACAGCGGCGGGGTACAATGAGCAGTTCTTC. Residues: CASSSTAAGYNEQFF.

This clonotype has just a few counts. This chain uses TRBV12-3 or TRBV12-4 with TRBJ1-6, with D unresolved. The CDR3 is 13 amino acids. V was cut by 6 bases and J by 7 bases, with 10 bases left in between. The CDR3 DNA reads as TGTGCCAGCAGGGGCCTCTTGAATTCACCCCTCCACTTT. The encoded protein is CASRGLLNSPLHF.

To note about this clonotype: A read error may explain this, as a much larger clone is one base away. The chain is built from TRBV19 and TRBJ1-1, with 7 bases aligning to TRBD1. The germline gives CDR1 LNHDA, CDR2 SQIVND (reference sequence). V dropped 8 bases and J dropped 9; count of bases not matched to a gene: 6. The CDR3 consists of 11 residues. The DNA for the CDR3 is TGTGCCAGTGAGGACAGGTTTCAAGCTTTCTTT. Encoded protein: CASEDRFQAFF.

This clonotype was observed a handful of times. The chain joins TRBV2 to TRBJ1-5; D is uncertain. In germline, CDR1 is SNHLY, CDR2 FYNNEI. The V and J ends lost 1 base and 3 bases respectively, with 10 bases between them. The CDR3 runs to 15 residues. CDR3 bases: TGTGCCAGCAGTGAAGAGGAAAACCCCAATCAGCCCCAGCATTTT. Amino acids: CASSEEENPNQPQHF.

This clonotype came up many times. The chain uses TRBV11-2 and TRBJ1-1, with D perhaps TRBD1 (5 bases). V lost 5 bases and J 5 bases, leaving 15 bases between the germline ends. Germline lookup yields CDR1 SGHAT and CDR2 FQNNGV. The CDR3 runs to 14 residues. This CDR3 is CASSHGTSGTEAFF. CDR3 DNA sequence: TGTGCCAGCAGCCATGGGACCTCCGGGACTGAAGCTTTCTTT.